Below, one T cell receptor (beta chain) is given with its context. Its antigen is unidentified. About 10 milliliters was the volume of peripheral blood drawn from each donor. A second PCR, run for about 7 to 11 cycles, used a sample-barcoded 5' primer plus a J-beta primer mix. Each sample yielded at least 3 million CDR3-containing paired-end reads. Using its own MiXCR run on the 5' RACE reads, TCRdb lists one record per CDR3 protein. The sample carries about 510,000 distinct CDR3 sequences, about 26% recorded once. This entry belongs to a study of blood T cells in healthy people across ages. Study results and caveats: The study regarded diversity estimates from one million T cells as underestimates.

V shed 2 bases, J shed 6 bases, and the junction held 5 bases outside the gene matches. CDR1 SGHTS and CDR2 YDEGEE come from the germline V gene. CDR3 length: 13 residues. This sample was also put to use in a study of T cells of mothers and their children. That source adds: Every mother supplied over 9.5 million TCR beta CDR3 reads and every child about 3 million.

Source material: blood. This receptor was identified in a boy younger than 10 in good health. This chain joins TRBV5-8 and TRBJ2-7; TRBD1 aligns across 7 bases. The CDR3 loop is CASSLDRVSEQYF. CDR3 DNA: TGTGCCAGCAGCTTAGACAGGGTTTCCGAGCAGTACTTC.